The sequence of this TCR beta chain was determined in a study of tumor and adjacent non-tumor tissue in lung cancer. About the study: The cohort had about a dozen adenocarcinoma, 2 squamous cell and 1 small cell patients.

Study-wide findings and caveats: Significantly higher TCR diversity was found in tumor than normal lung. In normal lung, the top 100 clones were significantly more dominant than in tumor.

Three rounds of nested PCR, following a modified ARM-PCR protocol, produced the TCRbeta library. TCRdb redid the calling of the multiplex PCR reads with MiXCR, one entry per CDR3 protein. This repertoire shows approximately 90,000 distinct CDR3 sequences, roughly 66% found once; its top ten account for around 16%. Germline CDR1 reads LNHDA; CDR2 reads SQIVND (reference sequence). The CDR3 has 18 amino acids. V dropped 2 bases and J dropped 0; count of bases not matched to a gene: 13. Turning to this clonotype: No antigen is known for it.

RNA was extracted from bulk tissue without any cell sorting. Chemotherapy-naive patients with new lung cancer underwent thoracic surgery in China, August–late 2014. The receptor comes from a man aged 55-75 years with non-small cell lung cancer. The chain is built from TRBV19 and TRBJ2-7, with 7 bases that match TRBD2. The material sequenced was lung tumor tissue. CDR3 coding DNA: TGTGCCAGTAGTATATCTTTAGCGGGTTCCACCCACTCCTACGAGCAGTACTTC. Translated, it gives CASSISLAGSTHSYEQYF.